This record looks at one T cell receptor beta chain sequence and its context. The antigen this receptor binds is unknown. The data originate from a study of cytomegalovirus exposure and HLA in healthy donors (dated by TCRdb to 2017 to 2019). Background on the whole study: According to an earlier analysis of 587 of the donors, some 180 million T cells yielded 90 million to 140 million unique TCR beta sequences and 276 Gb of sequence data. Across some 400 genotyped donors of the cohort, an average of approximately 200,000 unique TCR beta nucleotide sequences per donor were sequenced, and roughly 20% of those sequences were non-productive. About 5 DR-DQ haplotypes were handled as single units for association and clustering, since linkage in the cohort was strong. Class I and class II HLA loci were covered by the typing at four-digit resolution. An earlier analysis of some 500 of the donors applied high-throughput TCR beta sequencing to assess whether each TCR beta V gene segment acted as functional or pseudogenic. The study aimed to test whether cataloging public T cell receptors could reveal signatures of past pathogen exposure. The genetic ancestry cluster associated with self-reported Caucasian donors included 81% of the 398 genotyped donors. To study patterns of TCR occurrence, a later analysis re-analyzed previously published TCR beta repertoires from more than 550 donors and added high-resolution HLA genotyping. Donor age, sex, ethnicity and CMV serostatus were collected together with the repertoire data. The T cell repertoires of under 750 subjects were profiled by immunosequencing and related to cytomegalovirus serostatus. Every discovery cohort repertoire had been produced on one sequencing platform. Genome-wide SNP genotypes for about 65% of the 666 donors were used in a later genetic analysis, which treated that subset as a discovery cohort. A separate validation cohort of roughly 110 different subjects was used in addition to the roughly 720-subject first cohort. Typing coverage differed by locus: A, B, C, DRB1 and DQB1 were typed in about 629-640 donors, DQA1 in about 550, DPA1 in roughly 590, and DPB1 in 472. To predict cytomegalovirus infection status, the study brought together high-throughput TCR immunosequencing, statistical association of individual TCRs with disease status, and machine learning. An early release that covered fewer than 750 HLA-typed donors contained approximately 300 gigabases of sequencing data and around 80 million unique TCR sequences. Rather than drawing on any new phenotypic data, the later analysis identified candidate immune exposures from TCR beta sequences and the way those sequences occurred across donors. On the study overall, not on this receptor specifically: The 87-base-pair reads could not distinguish some IMGT-functional V segments, including TRBV6-2 and TRBV6-3, so those segments were excluded. Most TCR sequences were observed very rarely across donors, whereas some public TCRs were present in many individuals. Sequencing depth was assumed to be roughly uniform across donors in the presence/absence analyses, though that assumption may not hold. Because HLA typing was unavailable for some donors at each locus, only the typed subset was used in association tests. In vitro tests confirmed that a few of the cytomegalovirus-associated TCR beta chains recognize cytomegalovirus antigens. A further reported finding was that TCR beta sequences accurately predicted the HLA-A and HLA-B alleles for most subjects in the first cohort. The earlier analysis of approximately 540 of the donors excluded 15 to 20 rarely observed V segments, including chromosome 9 orphons, because counts were too low. In a later analysis, several top co-occurrence clusters were reported to appear linked to parvovirus B19, influenza, CMV and Epstein-Barr virus. In a later analysis, HLA-associated TCR beta chains showed more clonal expansion and lower generation probabilities than non-associated chains that were equally common. When HLA alleles, especially DR and DQ, strongly co-occurred, attributing TCR associations to individual alleles was difficult. Immune exposure information for the cohort was limited to CMV serostatus. In the study, approximately 160 TCR beta chains were listed as associated with cytomegalovirus. This cohort had only TCR beta chains sequenced, and the lack of alpha or paired-chain data limited which features could be detected. Broadly in line with IMGT annotations, most TCR beta V segments showed up in productive rearrangements about 87% or about 30% of the time in an earlier analysis of about 500 of the donors. It was suggested by the authors that the approach could potentially be generalized to other disease states and immunological phenotypes. A group of highly shared sequence variants was considered likely to be a technical artifact of the sequencing pipeline. Correlated functional status among segregating V segments might be attributable to linkage disequilibrium, but an unknown experimental factor could not be ruled out. At a false discovery rate of 0.05, a later analysis linked some 18,000 TCR beta sequences to specific HLA alleles. In a later analysis, TCR association rates were found to vary across HLA loci, with the most associated TCRs seen for DRB1 alleles and the fewest for HLA-C alleles. The classifier was reported to diagnose cytomegalovirus status with high specificity and sensitivity in both the original and validation cohorts. In a later genetic analysis, fewer N-insertions in productive TCRs were reported among donors in an Asian-associated ancestry cluster than the approximately 710-donor mean. Most CMV-associated TCR beta chains appeared to be HLA-restricted in a later analysis, and the HLA associations seemed to be driven largely by CMV exposure. An association between a missense DCLRE1C variant and V-gene and J-gene trimming of TCR beta chains was found in a later genetic analysis and replicated in an independent cohort.

The germline V gene (reference sequence) provides CDR1 GTSNPN and CDR2 SVGIG. The CDR3 numbers 14 residues from cysteine through phenylalanine. This entry keeps only the CDR3 DNA: 42 bases, framed from base 1. For this chain, trimming is 2 bases at the V end and 9 bases at the J end, and the number of junction bases without a gene match is 9. The cohort was made up of roughly 670 healthy bone marrow donors. At the time of sampling, every cohort member was nominally healthy, though immune exposures that went unrecorded were likely present. The donor tested CMV seronegative and was one of the 352 seronegative cohort members. Each donor provided a peripheral blood sample, and peripheral blood mononuclear cells were used for TCR beta sequencing. Genomic DNA was extracted from the blood cell samples with the Qiagen DNeasy Blood Extraction Kit. Library preparation was by the immunoSEQ multiplex PCR assay. The multiplex PCR relied on a mix of 60 forward primers for TCR Vbeta segments and 13 reverse primers for TCR Jbeta segments. The CDR3 region of rearranged TCR beta genes was amplified from genomic DNA by a multiplex PCR assay. The Illumina HiSeq System was used to sequence the amplified TCR beta libraries as 87-base-pair reads. The authors' analysis ran thus. In a later analysis, some 80 million unique TCR beta chains were counted across the approximately 640 repertoires, and roughly 10 million of these chains were shared by at least two donors. To remove PCR and sequencing errors, raw reads were error-corrected and collapsed into unique sequences using a nearest-neighbor algorithm that merged closely related sequences. Alignment of CDR3 sequences to IMGT reference sequences was used to assign V, D and J gene segments. For a sequence to be retained, at least a six-nucleotide match to both a V gene segment and a J gene segment was required. A rearrangement was called productive if the CDR3 had no stop codons and remained in frame with V and J, and every other rearrangement was called non-productive. CDR3 was defined according to IMGT convention as the region running from the second conserved V-encoded cysteine to the conserved J-encoded phenylalanine. The earlier analysis of 450 to 750 of the donors excluded any sequence lacking an unambiguous match to a single V gene segment. An earlier analysis of several hundred of the donors called V segments functional above 56.7% productive rearrangements and segregating when the between-donor standard deviation exceeded 5%. A statistical classification framework was built for diagnosing cytomegalovirus status from the catalog of TCR beta chain sequences. V and J gene assignment, in a later analysis, came from comparing TCR nucleotide sequences with IMGT/GENE-DB human TR gene sequences. A later analysis assigned CDR3 sequences and most-parsimonious VDJ recombination scenarios with the TCRdist pipeline. In a later analysis, each TCR beta chain was defined by its CDR3 amino acid sequence together with its V-gene family, and reads lacking a unique V-gene family were excluded. As a way to deal with suspected cross-contamination and a sequencing artifact, a later analysis dropped 450 to 700 nucleotide sequences that were highly shared and had low generation probability. A later analysis calculated a clonal expansion index for each public chain from normalized within-repertoire ranks of inferred template counts. Generation probabilities in a later analysis came from a VDJ recombination model fitted to out-of-frame rearrangements, and those results were checked against IGoR. Hypergeometric tests were used in a later analysis to score TCR-TCR, TCR-HLA and TCR-CMV co-occurrence, with a repertoire-size bias correction applied to the TCR pairs. A later analysis estimated false discovery rates by permuting HLA or CMV assignments 20 times. In a later analysis, co-occurring TCRs were grouped with DBSCAN, and TCRdist sequence similarity was added when clustering was performed within HLA-allele-positive subsets. Repertoires with fewer than 30,000 or more than 120,000 public chains were left out of co-occurrence clustering, as were several repertoires with anomalous nucleotide sharing. TCRdb stores this immuneACCESS table with in-frame sequences only. Part of the clones is absent; in the studies checked, under half of the shortfall reflects unresolved V genes, and no reason is known for the rest. That table is the source of V, J and clone size, and D and trimming were worked out from the DNA. This sample's table has entries for 100,000 to 150,000 clones. The ten largest clones add up to approximately 2.6% of the sample.

The material sequenced was PBMCs. The chain is encoded by TRBV30 joined to TRBJ2-1, and 8 junction bases match TRBD2. The clonotype comes from a man between 25 and 39 years old in good health and CMV-seronegative. The DNA is as follows: TGTGCCTGGAGTAACGGGGGGGAGAGCGGTGAGCAGTTCTTC. Its translation reads: CAWSNGGESGEQFF.